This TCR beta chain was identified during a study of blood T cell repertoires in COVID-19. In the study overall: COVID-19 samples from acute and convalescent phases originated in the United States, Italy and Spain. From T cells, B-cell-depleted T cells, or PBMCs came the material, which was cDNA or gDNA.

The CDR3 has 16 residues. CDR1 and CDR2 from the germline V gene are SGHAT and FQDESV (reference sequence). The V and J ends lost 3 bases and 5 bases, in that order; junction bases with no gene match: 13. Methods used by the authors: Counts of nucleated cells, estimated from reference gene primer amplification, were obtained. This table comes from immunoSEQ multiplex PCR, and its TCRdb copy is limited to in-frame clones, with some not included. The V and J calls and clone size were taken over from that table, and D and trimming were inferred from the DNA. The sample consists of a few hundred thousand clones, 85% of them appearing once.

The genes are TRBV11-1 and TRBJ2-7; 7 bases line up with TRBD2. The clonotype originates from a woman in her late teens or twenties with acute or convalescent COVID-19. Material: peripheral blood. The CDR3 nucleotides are TGTGCCAGCAGCTTCAAACCTTCGGGGGGACCTAACGAGCAGTACTTC. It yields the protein CASSFKPSGGPNEQYF.